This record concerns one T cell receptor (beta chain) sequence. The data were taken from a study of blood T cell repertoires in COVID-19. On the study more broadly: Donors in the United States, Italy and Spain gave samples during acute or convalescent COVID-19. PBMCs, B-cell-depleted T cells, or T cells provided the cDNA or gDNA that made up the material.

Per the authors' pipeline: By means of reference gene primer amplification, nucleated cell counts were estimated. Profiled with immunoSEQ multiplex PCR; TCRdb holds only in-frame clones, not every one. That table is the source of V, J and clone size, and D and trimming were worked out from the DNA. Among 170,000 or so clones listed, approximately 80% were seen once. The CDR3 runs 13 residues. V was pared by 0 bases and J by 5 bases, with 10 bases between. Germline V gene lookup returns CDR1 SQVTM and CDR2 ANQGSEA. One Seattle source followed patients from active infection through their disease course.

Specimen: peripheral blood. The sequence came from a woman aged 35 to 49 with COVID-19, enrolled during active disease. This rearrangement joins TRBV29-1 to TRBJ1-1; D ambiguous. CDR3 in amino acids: CSVEESARTEAFF. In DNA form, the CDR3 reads TGCAGCGTTGAAGAAAGCGCCCGGACTGAAGCTTTCTTT. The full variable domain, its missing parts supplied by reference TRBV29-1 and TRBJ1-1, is SAVISQKPSRDICQRGTSLTIQCQVDSQVTMMFWYRQQPGQSLTLIATANQGSEATYESGFVIDKFPISRPNLTFSTLTVSNMSPEDSSIYLCSVEESARTEAFFGQGTRLTVV.